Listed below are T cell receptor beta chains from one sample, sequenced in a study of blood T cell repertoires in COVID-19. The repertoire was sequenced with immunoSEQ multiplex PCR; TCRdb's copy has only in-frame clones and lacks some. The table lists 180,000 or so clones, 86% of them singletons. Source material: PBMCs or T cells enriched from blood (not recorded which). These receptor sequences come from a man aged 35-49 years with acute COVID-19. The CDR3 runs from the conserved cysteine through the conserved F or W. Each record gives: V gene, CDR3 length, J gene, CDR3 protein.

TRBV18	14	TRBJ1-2	CASSPEHSNYGYTF
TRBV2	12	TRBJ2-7	CASSRDNYEQYF
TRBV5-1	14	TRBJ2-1	CASSFQTGGNEQFF
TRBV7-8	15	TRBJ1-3	CASSLYAGVGNTIYF
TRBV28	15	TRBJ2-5	CASSQAVTREETQYF
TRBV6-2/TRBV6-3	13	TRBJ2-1	CASSLGRGNEQFF
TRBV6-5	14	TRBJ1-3	CASRTGGAGNTIYF
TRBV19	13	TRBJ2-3	CASAGWATDTQYF
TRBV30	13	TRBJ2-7	CASASGGPYEQYF
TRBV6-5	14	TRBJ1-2	CASSFTGGSNGYTF
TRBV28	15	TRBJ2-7	CASSLPRRGIYEQYF
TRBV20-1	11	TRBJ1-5	CSASGMRPQHF
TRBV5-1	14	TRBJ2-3	CASSQEGGHGTQYF
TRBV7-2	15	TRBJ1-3	CASSTTANSGNTIYF
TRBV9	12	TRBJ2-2	CASSSTPGELFF
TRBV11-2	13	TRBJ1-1	CASSLGLGDEAFF
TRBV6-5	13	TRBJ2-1	CASRDPGYNEQFF
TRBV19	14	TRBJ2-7	CASSPDGDPGEQYF
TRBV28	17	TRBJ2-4	CASSPRGVAGAKNIQYF
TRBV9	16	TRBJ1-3	CASSVGGQGAGNTIYF
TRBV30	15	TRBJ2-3	CAWDTSGTSTDTQYF
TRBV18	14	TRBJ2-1	CASSLAGGRNEQFF
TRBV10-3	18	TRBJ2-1	CAIKASKPSGQHGNEQFF
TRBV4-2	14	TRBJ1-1	CASSQVRLNTEAFF
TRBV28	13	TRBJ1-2	CASSLPGNYGYTF
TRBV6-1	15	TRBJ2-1	CASSEWREGGREQFF
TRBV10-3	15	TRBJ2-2	CAISESPRDTGELFF
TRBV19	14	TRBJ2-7	CASSIRLAIDEQYF
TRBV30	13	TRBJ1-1	CACKGLTNTEAFF
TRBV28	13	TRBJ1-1	CASSLRGWTEAFF
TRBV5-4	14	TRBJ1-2	CASARDRVDYGYTF
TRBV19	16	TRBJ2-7	CASSTRTRSKTYEQYF
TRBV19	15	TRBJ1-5	CASTLDRGSNQPQHF
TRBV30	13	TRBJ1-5	CAWSLGSNQPQHF
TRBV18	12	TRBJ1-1	CASSERRTEAFF
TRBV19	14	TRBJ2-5	CASSMLASQETQYF
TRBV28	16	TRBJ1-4	CAGSFGAKNRNEKLFF
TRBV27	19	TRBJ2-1	CASLRGGTSGRSSYNEQFF
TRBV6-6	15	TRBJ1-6	CASSKGGGNNSPLHF
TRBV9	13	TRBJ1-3	CASSTRGGNTIYF
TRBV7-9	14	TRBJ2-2	CASSLVQGTGELFF
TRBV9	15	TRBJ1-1	CASSVGPPGNTEAFF
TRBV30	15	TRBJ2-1	CAWSGVADSYNEQFF
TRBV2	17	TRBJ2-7	CASSEGGWGSSRDEQYF
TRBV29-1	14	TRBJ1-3	CSVAGQSSGNTIYF
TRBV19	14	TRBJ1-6	CASSMGEANSPLHF
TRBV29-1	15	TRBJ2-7	CSVEVGAGALLEQYF
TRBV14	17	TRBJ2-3	CASSQLRTDTSTDTQYF
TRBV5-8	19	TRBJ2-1	CASSYALKSGTAQYNEQFF